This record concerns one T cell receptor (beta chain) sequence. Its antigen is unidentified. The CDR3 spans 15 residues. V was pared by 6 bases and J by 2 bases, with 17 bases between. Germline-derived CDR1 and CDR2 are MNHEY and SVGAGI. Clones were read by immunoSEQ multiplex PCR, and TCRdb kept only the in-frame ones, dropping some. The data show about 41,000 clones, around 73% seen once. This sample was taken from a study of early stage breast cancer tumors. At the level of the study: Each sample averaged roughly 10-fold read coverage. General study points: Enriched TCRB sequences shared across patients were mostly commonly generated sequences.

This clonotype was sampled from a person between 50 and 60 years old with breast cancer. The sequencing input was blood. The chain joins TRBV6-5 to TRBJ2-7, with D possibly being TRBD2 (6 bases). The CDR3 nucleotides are TGTGCCAGCAGGACTCGGGACTGGCGGACCTACGAGCAGTACTTC. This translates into CASRTRDWRTYEQYF.